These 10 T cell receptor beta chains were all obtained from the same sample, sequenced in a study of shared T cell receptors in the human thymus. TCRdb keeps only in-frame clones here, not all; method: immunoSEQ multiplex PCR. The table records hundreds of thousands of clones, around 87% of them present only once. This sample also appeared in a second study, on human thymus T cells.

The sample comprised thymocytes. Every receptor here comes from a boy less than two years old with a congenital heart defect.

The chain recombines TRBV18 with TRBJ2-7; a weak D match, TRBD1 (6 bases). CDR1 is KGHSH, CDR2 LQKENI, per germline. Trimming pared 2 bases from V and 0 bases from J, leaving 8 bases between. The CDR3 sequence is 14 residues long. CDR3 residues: CASSPGGLSYEQYF. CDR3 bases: TGTGCCAGCTCACCAGGGGGCCTCTCCTACGAGCAGTACTTC.

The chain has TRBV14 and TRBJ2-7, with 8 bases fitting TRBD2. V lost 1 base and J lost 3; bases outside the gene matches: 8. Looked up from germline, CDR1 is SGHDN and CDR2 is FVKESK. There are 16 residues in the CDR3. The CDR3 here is CASSQATGTRVYEQYF. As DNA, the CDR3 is TGTGCCAGCAGCCAAGCGACCGGGACTAGAGTCTACGAGCAGTACTTC.

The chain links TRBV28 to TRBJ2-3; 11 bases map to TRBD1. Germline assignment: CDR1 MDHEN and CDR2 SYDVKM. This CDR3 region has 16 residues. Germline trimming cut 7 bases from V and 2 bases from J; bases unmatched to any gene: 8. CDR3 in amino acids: CASKLGTGGPTDTQYF. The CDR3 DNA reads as TGTGCCAGCAAGTTGGGGACAGGGGGACCCACAGATACGCAGTATTTT.

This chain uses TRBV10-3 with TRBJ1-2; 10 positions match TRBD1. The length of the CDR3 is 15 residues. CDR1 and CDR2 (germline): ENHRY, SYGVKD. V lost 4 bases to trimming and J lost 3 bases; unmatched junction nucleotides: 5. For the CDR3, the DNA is TGTGCCATCAGTGTATGGGACAGGGGTTACTATGGCTACACCTTC. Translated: CAISVWDRGYYGYTF.

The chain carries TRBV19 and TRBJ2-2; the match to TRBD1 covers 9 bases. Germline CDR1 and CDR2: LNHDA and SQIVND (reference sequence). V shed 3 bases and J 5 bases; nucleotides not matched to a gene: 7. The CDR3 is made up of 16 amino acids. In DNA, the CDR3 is TGTGCCAGTAGTATCTCCGGACAGGGGAGGACCGGGGAGCTGTTTTTT. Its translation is CASSISGQGRTGELFF.

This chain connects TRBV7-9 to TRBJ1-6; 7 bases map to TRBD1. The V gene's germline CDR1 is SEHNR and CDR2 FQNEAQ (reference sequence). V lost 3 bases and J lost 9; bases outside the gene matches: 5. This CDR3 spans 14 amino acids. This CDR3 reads CASSFTGVGSPLHF. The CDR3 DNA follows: TGTGCCAGCAGCTTCACAGGGGTGGGTTCACCCCTCCACTTT.

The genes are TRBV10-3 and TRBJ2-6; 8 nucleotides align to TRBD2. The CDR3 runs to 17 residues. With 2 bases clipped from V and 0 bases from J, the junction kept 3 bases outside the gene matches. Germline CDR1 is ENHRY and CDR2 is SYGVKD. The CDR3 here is CAISEELAVSGANVLTF. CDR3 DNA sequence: TGTGCCATCAGTGAGGAACTAGCGGTCTCTGGGGCCAACGTCCTGACTTTC.

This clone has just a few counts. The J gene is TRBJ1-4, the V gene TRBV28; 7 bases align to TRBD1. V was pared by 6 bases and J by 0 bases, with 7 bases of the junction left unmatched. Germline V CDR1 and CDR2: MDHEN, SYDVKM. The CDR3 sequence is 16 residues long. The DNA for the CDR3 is TGTGCCAGCAGAAGAGGGGGCCTAACAACTAATGAAAAACTGTTTTTT. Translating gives CASRRGGLTTNEKLFF.

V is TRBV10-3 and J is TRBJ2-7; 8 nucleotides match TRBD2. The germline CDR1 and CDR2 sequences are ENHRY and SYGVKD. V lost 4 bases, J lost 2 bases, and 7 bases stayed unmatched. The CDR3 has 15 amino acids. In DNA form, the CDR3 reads TGTGCCATCAGTGGTGGGACTAGTGAGGCCTACGAGCAGTACTTC. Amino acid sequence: CAISGGTSEAYEQYF.

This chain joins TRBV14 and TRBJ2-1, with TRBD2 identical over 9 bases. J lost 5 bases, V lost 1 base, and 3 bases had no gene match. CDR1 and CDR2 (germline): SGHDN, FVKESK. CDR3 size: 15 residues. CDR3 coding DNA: TGTGCCAGCAGCCAAGTTAGCGGGGGAGACAATGAGCAGTTCTTC. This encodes CASSQVSGGDNEQFF.